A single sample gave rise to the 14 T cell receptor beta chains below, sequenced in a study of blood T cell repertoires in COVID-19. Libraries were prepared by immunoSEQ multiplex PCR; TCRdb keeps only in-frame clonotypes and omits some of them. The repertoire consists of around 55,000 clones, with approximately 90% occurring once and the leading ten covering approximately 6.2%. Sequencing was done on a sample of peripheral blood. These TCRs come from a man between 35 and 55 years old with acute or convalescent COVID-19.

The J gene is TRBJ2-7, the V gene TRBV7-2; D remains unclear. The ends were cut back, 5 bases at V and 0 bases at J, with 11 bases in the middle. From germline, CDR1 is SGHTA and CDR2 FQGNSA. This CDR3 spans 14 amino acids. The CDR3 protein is CASSPRLSSYEQYF. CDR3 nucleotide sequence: TGTGCCAGCAGCCCCAGACTTAGCTCCTACGAGCAGTACTTC.

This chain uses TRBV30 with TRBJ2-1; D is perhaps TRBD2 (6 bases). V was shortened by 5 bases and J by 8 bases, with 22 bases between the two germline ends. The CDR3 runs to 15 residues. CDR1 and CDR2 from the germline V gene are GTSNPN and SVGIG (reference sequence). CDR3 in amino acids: CAWARGSVRTDEQFF. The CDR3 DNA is TGTGCCTGGGCCCGGGGGTCCGTTCGGACGGATGAGCAGTTCTTC. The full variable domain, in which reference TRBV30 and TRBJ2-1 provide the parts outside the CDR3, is SQTIHQWPATLVQPVGSPLSLECTVEGTSNPNLYWYRQAAGRGLQLLFYSVGIGQISSEVPQNLSASRPQDRQFILSSKKLLLSDSGFYLCAWARGSVRTDEQFFGPGTRLTVL.

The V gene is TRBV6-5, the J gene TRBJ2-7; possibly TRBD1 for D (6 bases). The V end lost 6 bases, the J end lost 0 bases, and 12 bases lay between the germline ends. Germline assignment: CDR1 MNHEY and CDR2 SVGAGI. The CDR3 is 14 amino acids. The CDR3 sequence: CASRPAGVSYEQYF. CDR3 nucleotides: TGTGCCAGCAGACCTGCAGGGGTCTCCTACGAGCAGTACTTC.

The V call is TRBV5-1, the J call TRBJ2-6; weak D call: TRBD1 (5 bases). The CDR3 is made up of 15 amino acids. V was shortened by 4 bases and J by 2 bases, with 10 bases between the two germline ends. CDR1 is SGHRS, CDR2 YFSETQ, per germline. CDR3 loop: CASSVLGPGANVLTF. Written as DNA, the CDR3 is TGCGCCAGCAGCGTCCTGGGGCCTGGGGCCAACGTCCTGACTTTC.

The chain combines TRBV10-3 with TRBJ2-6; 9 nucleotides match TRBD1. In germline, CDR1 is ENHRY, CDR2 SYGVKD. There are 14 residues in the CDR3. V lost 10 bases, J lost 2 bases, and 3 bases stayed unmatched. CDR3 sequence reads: CATRQGAGANVLTF. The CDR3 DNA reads TGTGCCACCCGACAGGGGGCTGGGGCCAACGTCCTGACTTTC.

CDR3 protein: CASRAGTAGGEKLFF. CDR3 coding DNA: TGTGCCAGCAGGGCCGGGACAGCTGGGGGTGAAAAACTGTTTTTT. This chain links TRBV5-4 with TRBJ1-4; TRBD1 aligns across 7 bases. CDR1 and CDR2 (germline): SGHNT, YYREEE (reference sequence). Germline trimming cut 5 bases from V and 7 bases from J; bases unmatched to any gene: 11. CDR3 size: 15 residues.

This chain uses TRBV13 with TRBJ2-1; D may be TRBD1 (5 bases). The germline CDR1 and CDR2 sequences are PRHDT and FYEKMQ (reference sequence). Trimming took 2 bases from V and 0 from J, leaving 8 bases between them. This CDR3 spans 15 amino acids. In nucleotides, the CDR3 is TGTGCCAGCAGCTTATTACAGGACTCCTACAATGAGCAGTTCTTC. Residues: CASSLLQDSYNEQFF. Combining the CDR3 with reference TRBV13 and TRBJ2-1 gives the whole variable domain AAGVIQSPRHLIKEKRETATLKCYPIPRHDTVYWYQQGPGQDPQFLISFYEKMQSDKGSIPDRFSAQQFSDYHSELNMSSLELGDSALYFCASSLLQDSYNEQFFGPGTRLTVL.

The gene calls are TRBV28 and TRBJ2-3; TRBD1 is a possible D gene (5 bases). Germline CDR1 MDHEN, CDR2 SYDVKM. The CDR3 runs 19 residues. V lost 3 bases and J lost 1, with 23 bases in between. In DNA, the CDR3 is TGTGCCAGCAGTTTGGTGGTTCGAGTGGGGCGGTTTGGCACAGATACGCAGTATTTT. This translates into CASSLVVRVGRFGTDTQYF.

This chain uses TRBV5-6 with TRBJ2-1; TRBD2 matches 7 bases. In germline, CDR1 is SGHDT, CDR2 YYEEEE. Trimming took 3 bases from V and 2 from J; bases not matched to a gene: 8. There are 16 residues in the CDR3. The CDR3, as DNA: TGTGCCAGCAGCTCCGCTAGCGGACCGACCTACAATGAGCAGTTCTTC. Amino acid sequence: CASSSASGPTYNEQFF.

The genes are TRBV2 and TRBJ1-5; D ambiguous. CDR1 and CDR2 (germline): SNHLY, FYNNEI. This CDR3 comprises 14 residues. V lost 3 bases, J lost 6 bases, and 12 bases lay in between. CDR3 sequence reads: CASSEGRNGQPQHF. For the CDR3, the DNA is TGTGCCAGCAGTGAGGGCAGGAATGGTCAGCCCCAGCATTTT.

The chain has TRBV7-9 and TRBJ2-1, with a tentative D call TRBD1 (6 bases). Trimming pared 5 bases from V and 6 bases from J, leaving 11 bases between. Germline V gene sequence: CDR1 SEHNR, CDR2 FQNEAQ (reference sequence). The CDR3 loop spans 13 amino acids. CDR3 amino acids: CASSLRDTNEQFF. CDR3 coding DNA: TGTGCCAGCAGCCTCCGGGACACCAATGAGCAGTTCTTC.

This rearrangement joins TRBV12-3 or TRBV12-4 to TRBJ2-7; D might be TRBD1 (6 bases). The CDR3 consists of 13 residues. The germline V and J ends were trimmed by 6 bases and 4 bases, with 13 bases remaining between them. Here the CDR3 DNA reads TGTGCCAGCAGATACGGGACACTGTACGAGCAGTACTTC. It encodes CASRYGTLYEQYF.

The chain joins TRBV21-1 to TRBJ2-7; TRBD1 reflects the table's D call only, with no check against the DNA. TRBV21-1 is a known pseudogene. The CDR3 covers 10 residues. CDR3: CATNRDKAIF. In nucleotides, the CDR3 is TGTGCCACTAACCGGGACAAGGCCATCTTC.

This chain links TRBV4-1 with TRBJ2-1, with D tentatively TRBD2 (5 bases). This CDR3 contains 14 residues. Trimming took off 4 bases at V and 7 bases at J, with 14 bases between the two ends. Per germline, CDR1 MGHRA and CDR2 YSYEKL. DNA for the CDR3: TGCGCCAGCAGCCCCGGACTCGCCCAGAATGAGCAGTTCTTC. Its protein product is CASSPGLAQNEQFF.